Listed below are T cell receptor beta chains from one sample, sequenced in a study of Graves' ophthalmopathy and Graves' hyperthyroidism. TCRdb reprocessed the multiplex PCR reads with MiXCR, giving one entry per CDR3 protein. The top ten hold around 9.8% of the sample, which has fewer than 600,000 distinct CDR3 sequences, approximately 15% seen once. Sequencing was done on a sample of blood. Receptors originate from a woman aged 30 to 39 with Graves' ophthalmopathy. Each CDR3 is given with its conserved first and last residue. The D gene is left open where the match is weak. Rows give clone size only sometimes, using once, few, many, or a class for an expanded clone.

j_call: TRBJ2-5
v_call: TRBV15
clone_size: -
d_call: TRBD1
cdr3_nt: TGTGCCACCAGCAGAGATGACGGGACAGTATCCCAAGAGACCCAGTACTTC
cdr3_aa: CATSRDDGTVSQETQYF

j_call: TRBJ1-6
v_call: TRBV6-8
clone_size: few
d_call: -
cdr3_nt: TGTGCCAGCAGACTCGACAGTCTCAGATCACCCCTCCACTTT
cdr3_aa: CASRLDSLRSPLHF

j_call: TRBJ1-1
v_call: TRBV9
clone_size: few
d_call: -
cdr3_nt: TGTGCCAGCGGAGATGTTTCAGACACTGAAGCTTGCTTT
cdr3_aa: CASGDVSDTEACF

j_call: TRBJ1-1
v_call: TRBV27
clone_size: many
d_call: -
cdr3_nt: TGTGCCAGCAGTATTCACGGGGGGAACACTGAAGCTTTCTTT
cdr3_aa: CASSIHGGNTEAFF

j_call: TRBJ1-2
v_call: TRBV10-3
clone_size: -
d_call: TRBD1
cdr3_nt: TGTGCCACCGGGACAGGGGGCGATGGTTACTATGGCTACACCTTC
cdr3_aa: CATGTGGDGYYGYTF

j_call: TRBJ2-2
v_call: TRBV12-3/TRBV12-4
clone_size: few
d_call: TRBD2
cdr3_nt: TGTGCCAGCAGTGGGACCTCGGGACTAGCGGGATTGACCGGGGAGCTGTTTTTT
cdr3_aa: CASSGTSGLAGLTGELFF

j_call: TRBJ1-2
v_call: TRBV20-1
clone_size: many
d_call: -
cdr3_nt: TGCAGTGCTAGCAGGGGCGACTATGGCTACACCTTC
cdr3_aa: CSASRGDYGYTF

j_call: TRBJ2-7
v_call: TRBV14
clone_size: many
d_call: -
cdr3_nt: TGTGCCAGCAGCCAAGGGGCAGGCAGGGCCTACGAGCAGTACTTC
cdr3_aa: CASSQGAGRAYEQYF

j_call: TRBJ2-7
v_call: TRBV7-2
clone_size: -
d_call: -
cdr3_nt: TGTGCCAGCAGCTTAAAAGGGCAGACGGCCTACGAGCAGTACTTC
cdr3_aa: CASSLKGQTAYEQYF

j_call: TRBJ2-5
v_call: TRBV28
clone_size: few
d_call: -
cdr3_nt: TGTGCCACCCTCACGGCCTCGGGGGAGACCCAGTACTTC
cdr3_aa: CATLTASGETQYF

j_call: TRBJ2-7
v_call: TRBV6-5
clone_size: many
d_call: -
cdr3_nt: TGTGCCAGCCTGGACAGCTCCTACGAGCAGTACTTC
cdr3_aa: CASLDSSYEQYF

j_call: TRBJ2-7
v_call: TRBV6-2/TRBV6-3
clone_size: -
d_call: -
cdr3_nt: TGTGCCAGCACCTCCCCCGGGATTAGAACCTACGATCAGTACTTC
cdr3_aa: CASTSPGIRTYDQYF

j_call: TRBJ2-7
v_call: TRBV6-5
clone_size: many
d_call: -
cdr3_nt: TGTGCCAGCAGCCCCCCCCGGGGCGAGCAGTACTTC
cdr3_aa: CASSPPRGEQYF

j_call: TRBJ2-5
v_call: TRBV6-1
clone_size: many
d_call: TRBD2
cdr3_nt: TGTGCCAGCAAGCCCACTCCTAGCGGGAGTTGGCAAGAGACCCAGTACTTC
cdr3_aa: CASKPTPSGSWQETQYF

j_call: TRBJ1-1
v_call: TRBV9
clone_size: few
d_call: -
cdr3_nt: TGTGCCAGCAGCACAGAGGCCATGAACACTGAAGCTTTCTTT
cdr3_aa: CASSTEAMNTEAFF

j_call: TRBJ2-5
v_call: TRBV20-1
clone_size: many
d_call: -
cdr3_nt: TGCAGTGCCCTTGACTCGTCAAGGGGCCAAGAGACCCAGTACTTC
cdr3_aa: CSALDSSRGQETQYF

j_call: TRBJ2-5
v_call: TRBV12-3/TRBV12-4
clone_size: many
d_call: TRBD1
cdr3_nt: TGTGCCAGCAACCCAGGTGGGACAGGGAAGACCCAGTACTTC
cdr3_aa: CASNPGGTGKTQYF

j_call: TRBJ1-6
v_call: TRBV2
clone_size: many
d_call: -
cdr3_nt: TGTGCCAGCAGTAGCGGGGCCCGGGAAGTGTCCCTCCACTTT
cdr3_aa: CASSSGAREVSLHF

j_call: TRBJ1-1
v_call: TRBV25-1
clone_size: many
d_call: TRBD1
cdr3_nt: TGTGCCAGCGTACCATCCAGGGGGCGCGTGGGTCACGAAGCTTTCTTT
cdr3_aa: CASVPSRGRVGHEAFF

j_call: TRBJ2-5
v_call: TRBV12-3/TRBV12-4
clone_size: many
d_call: TRBD2
cdr3_nt: TGTGCCAGCAGTTTTGCGGGAGGGCGCCAGGAGACCCAGTACTTC
cdr3_aa: CASSFAGGRQETQYF

j_call: TRBJ1-3
v_call: TRBV20-1
clone_size: -
d_call: -
cdr3_nt: TGCAGTGCCGGGGGGTTAGGATCCTCTGGAAACACCATATATTTT
cdr3_aa: CSAGGLGSSGNTIYF

j_call: TRBJ2-7
v_call: TRBV30
clone_size: -
d_call: -
cdr3_nt: TGTGCCTGGAGAGCCGGGGGAGGAGGAGACGAGCAGTACTTC
cdr3_aa: CAWRAGGGGDEQYF

j_call: TRBJ2-4
v_call: TRBV10-1
clone_size: many
d_call: -
cdr3_nt: TGCGCCAGCAGTGAGTCTGGGGCAGGGCCTTTTCAGTACTTC
cdr3_aa: CASSESGAGPFQYF

j_call: TRBJ2-2
v_call: TRBV6-1
clone_size: -
d_call: -
cdr3_nt: TGTGCCAGCACTGCTACGAACACCGGGGAGCTGTTTTTT
cdr3_aa: CASTATNTGELFF

j_call: TRBJ2-7
v_call: TRBV12-3/TRBV12-4
clone_size: many
d_call: -
cdr3_nt: TGTGCCAGCAGTTTAAGTCAGGGGAAAACATCCTACGAGCAGTACTTC
cdr3_aa: CASSLSQGKTSYEQYF

j_call: TRBJ2-2
v_call: TRBV7-3
clone_size: many
d_call: TRBD1
cdr3_nt: TGTGCCAGCAGCTTACTGGGGACAGCTAACACCGGGGAGCTGTTTTTT
cdr3_aa: CASSLLGTANTGELFF